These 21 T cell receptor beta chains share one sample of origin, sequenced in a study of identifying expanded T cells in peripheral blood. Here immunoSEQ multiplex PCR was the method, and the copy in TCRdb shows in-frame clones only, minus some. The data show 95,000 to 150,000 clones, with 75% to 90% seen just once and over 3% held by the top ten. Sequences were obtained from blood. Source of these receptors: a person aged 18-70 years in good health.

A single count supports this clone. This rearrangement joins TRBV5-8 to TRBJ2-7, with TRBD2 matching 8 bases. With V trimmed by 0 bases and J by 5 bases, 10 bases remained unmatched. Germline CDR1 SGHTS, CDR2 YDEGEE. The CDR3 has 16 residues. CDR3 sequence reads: CASSLGSGEIDHEQYF. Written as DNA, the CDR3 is TGTGCCAGCAGCTTGGGTAGCGGGGAAATAGACCACGAGCAGTACTTC.

CDR3 sequence reads: CASSFYRRNTEAFF. The CDR3, as DNA: TGTGCCAGCAGTTTTTACAGGCGGAACACTGAAGCTTTCTTT. The genes are TRBV28 and TRBJ1-1, with D possibly TRBD1 on 5 matching bases. Germline V CDR1 and CDR2: MDHEN, SYDVKM. V was shortened by 3 bases and J by 1 base, with 9 bases between the two germline ends. The CDR3 loop spans 14 amino acids. Combining the CDR3 with reference TRBV28 and TRBJ1-1 gives the whole variable domain DVKVTQSSRYLVKRTGEKVFLECVQDMDHENMFWYRQDPGLGLRLIYFSYDVKMKEKGDIPEGYSVSREKKERFSLILESASTNQTSMYLCASSFYRRNTEAFFGQGTRLTVV.

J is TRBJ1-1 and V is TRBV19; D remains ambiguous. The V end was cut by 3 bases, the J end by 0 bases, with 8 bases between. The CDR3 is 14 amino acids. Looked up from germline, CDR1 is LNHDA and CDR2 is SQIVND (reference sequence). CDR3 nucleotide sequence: TGTGCCAGTAGTATCAGTCAGGTGAACACTGAAGCTTTCTTT. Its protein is CASSISQVNTEAFF.

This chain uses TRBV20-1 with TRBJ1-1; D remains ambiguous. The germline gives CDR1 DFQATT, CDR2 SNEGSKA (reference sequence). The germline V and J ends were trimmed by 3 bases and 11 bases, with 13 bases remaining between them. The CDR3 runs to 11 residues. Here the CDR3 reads CSASWAARAFF. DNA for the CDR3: TGCAGTGCTAGCTGGGCCGCTCGGGCTTTCTTT.

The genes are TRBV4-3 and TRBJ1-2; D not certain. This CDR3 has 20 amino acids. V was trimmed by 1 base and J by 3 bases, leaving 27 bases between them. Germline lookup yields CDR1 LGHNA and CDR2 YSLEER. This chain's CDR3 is CASSQVVGYRPSSFHYGYTF. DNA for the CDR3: TGCGCCAGCAGCCAAGTGGTCGGTTATAGACCCTCTTCTTTCCACTATGGCTACACCTTC.

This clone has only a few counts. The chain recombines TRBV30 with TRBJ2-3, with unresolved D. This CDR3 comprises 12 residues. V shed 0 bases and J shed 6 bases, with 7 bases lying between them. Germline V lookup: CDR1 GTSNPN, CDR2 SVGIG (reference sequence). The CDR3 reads CAWSVTRDTQYF. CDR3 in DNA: TGTGCCTGGAGTGTAACCCGGGATACGCAGTATTTT. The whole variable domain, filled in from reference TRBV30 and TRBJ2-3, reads SQTIHQWPATLVQPVGSPLSLECTVEGTSNPNLYWYRQAAGRGLQLLFYSVGIGQISSEVPQNLSASRPQDRQFILSSKKLLLSDSGFYLCAWSVTRDTQYFGPGTRLTVL.

CDR3 in amino acids: CASSVEAGGTPYGYTF. CDR3 nucleotide sequence: TGTGCCAGCAGCGTAGAGGCTGGCGGGACACCCTATGGCTACACCTTC. The rearrangement uses TRBV9 and TRBJ1-2; TRBD1 might be the D (6 bases). Germline V CDR1 and CDR2: SGDLS, YYNGEE. The CDR3 sequence is 16 residues long. V was trimmed by 0 bases and J by 4 bases, leaving 16 bases between them.

DNA of the CDR3: TGTGCCATCAGTGTTGGAGCGGGGGGGCCGTTGGATGAGCAGTTCTTC. Translation gives CAISVGAGGPLDEQFF. The chain employs TRBV10-3 and TRBJ2-1; 10 nucleotides align to TRBD2. V lost 4 bases and J lost 8; bases outside the gene matches: 11. This CDR3 comprises 16 residues. Germline CDR1 ENHRY, CDR2 SYGVKD.

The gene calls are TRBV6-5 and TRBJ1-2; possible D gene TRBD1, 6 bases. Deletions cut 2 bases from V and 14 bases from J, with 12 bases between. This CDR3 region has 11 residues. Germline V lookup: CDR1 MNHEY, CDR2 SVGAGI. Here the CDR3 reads CASSYKGHPTF. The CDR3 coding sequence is TGTGCCAGCAGTTACAAGGGACATCCAACCTTC.

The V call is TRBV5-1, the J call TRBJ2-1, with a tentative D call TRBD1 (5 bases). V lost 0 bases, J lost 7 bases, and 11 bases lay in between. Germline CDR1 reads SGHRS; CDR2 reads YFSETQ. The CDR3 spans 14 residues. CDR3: CASSLGQGVNEQFF. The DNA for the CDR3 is TGCGCCAGCAGCTTGGGGCAGGGCGTGAATGAGCAGTTCTTC.

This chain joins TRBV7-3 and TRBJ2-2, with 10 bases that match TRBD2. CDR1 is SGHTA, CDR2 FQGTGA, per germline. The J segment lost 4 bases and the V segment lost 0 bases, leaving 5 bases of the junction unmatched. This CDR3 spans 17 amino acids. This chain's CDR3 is CASSLTGTSAGTGELFF. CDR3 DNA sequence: TGTGCCAGCAGCTTAACAGGGACTAGCGCCGGCACCGGGGAGCTGTTTTTT.

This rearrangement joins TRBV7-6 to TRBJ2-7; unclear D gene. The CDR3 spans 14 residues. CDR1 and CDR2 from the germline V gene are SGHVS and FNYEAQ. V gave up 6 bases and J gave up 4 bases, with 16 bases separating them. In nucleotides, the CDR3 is TGTGCCAGCAGTTACGAACTCGGTTCGTACGAGCAGTACTTC. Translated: CASSYELGSYEQYF.

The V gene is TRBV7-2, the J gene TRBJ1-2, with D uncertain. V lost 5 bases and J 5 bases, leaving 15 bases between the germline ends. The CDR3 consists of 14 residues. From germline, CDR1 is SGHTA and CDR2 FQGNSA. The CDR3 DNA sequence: TGTGCCAGCAGCCGGACCGACACCGGTTATGGCTACACCTTC. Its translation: CASSRTDTGYGYTF.

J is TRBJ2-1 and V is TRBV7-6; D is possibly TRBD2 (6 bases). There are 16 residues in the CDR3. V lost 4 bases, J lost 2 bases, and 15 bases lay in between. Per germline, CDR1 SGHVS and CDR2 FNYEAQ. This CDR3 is CASSSSTSNAYNEQFF. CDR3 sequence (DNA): TGTGCCAGCAGCTCCAGCACTAGCAATGCCTACAATGAGCAGTTCTTC.

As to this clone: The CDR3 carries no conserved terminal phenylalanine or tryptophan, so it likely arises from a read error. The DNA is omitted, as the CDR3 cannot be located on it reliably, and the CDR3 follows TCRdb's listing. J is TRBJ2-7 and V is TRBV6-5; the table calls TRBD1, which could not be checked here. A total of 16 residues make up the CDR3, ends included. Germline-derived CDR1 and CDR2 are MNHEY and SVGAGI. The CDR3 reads CASSLPGQGAIKGEHL.

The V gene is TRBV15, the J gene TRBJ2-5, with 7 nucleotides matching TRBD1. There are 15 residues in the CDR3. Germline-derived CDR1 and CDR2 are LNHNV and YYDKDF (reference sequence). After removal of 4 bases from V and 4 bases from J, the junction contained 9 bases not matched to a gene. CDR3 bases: TGTGCCACCAGCACACGTGACAGGGTTGGAGAGACCCAGTACTTC. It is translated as CATSTRDRVGETQYF.

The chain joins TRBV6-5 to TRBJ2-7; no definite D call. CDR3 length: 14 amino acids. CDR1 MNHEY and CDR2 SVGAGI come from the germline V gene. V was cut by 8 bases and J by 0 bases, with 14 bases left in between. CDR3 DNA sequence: TGTGCCAGCCGCCCCAGGATTAGCTCCTACGAGCAGTACTTC. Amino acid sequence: CASRPRISSYEQYF.

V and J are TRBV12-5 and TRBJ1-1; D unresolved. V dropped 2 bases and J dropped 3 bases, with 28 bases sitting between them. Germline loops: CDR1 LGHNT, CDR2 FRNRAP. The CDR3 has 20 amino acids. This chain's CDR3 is CASGLYVHYAKKRAYTEAFF. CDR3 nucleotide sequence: TGTGCTAGTGGTTTGTACGTCCATTACGCAAAAAAACGGGCCTACACTGAAGCTTTCTTT.

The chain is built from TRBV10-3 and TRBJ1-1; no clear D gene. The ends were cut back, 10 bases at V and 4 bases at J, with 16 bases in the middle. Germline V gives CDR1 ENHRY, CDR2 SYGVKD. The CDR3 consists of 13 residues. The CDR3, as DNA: TGTGCCACCCAGAGGCCCTCGGGCACTGAAGCTTTCTTT. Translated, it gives CATQRPSGTEAFF.

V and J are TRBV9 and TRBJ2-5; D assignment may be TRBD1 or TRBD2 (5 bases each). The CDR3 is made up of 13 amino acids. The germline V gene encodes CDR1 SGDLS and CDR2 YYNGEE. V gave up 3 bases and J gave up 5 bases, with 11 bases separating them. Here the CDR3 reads CASSEGPGETQYF. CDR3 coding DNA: TGTGCCAGCAGCGAGGGACCGGGGGAGACCCAGTACTTC.

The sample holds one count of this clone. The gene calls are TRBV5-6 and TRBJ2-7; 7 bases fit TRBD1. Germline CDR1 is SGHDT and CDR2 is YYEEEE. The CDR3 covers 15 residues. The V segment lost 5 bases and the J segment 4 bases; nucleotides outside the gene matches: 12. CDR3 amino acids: CASSQGAQGLYEQYF. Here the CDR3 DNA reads TGTGCCAGCAGTCAAGGGGCACAGGGGCTATACGAGCAGTACTTC.